This T cell receptor beta chain was identified during a study of long-term antiretroviral therapy in people with HIV. As for the study in general: The study's earliest collections predate the 2015 immediate-ART recommendation by about a decade. Broader study findings: Across all time points, the repertoire was dominated by clones that expanded before ART. Even long-term ART left TRB diversity below transplant donor controls, despite gains.

Remarks on this clone: Its antigen remains unknown.

Trimming removed 3 bases from V and 3 bases from J, with 10 bases in between. Germline V gene sequence: CDR1 SGDLS, CDR2 YYNGEE. The length of the CDR3 is 14 residues. Sequencing relied on immunoSEQ assay v3.0, run at survey level. The method was immunoSEQ multiplex PCR; TCRdb's version includes in-frame clones alone and lacks a portion of them. The sample comprises approximately 28,000 clones, 85% of which are singletons, and roughly 8.2% rests with the top ten. The chain joins TRBV9 to TRBJ2-1; D is perhaps TRBD2 (6 bases). The source material was unsorted PBMCs, sampled approximately 4.8 years after starting antiretroviral therapy. The sequence was collected from a middle-aged man with HIV. The CDR3 nucleotides read TGTGCCAGCAGCGACGGGACTTACTACAATGAGCAGTTCTTC. Its translation is CASSDGTYYNEQFF.